Detailed here is one T cell receptor (beta chain). Antigen specificity is unknown. TCRdb keeps only in-frame clones here, not all; method: immunoSEQ multiplex PCR. Among 50,000 to 75,000 clones listed, 90% to 97% were seen once. This entry belongs to a study of siplizumab effects on memory and regulatory T cells. Between the trimmed V and J ends, which lost 6 bases and 8 bases, there was a span of 19 bases. CDR3 length equals 13 residues. Germline V lookup: CDR1 SQVTM, CDR2 ANQGSEA. Study-wide results and caveats: Whether the proliferating Tregs (from siplizumab cultures) were suppressive was not confirmed.

The sample comprised naive CD8+ T cells sorted from blood. The rearrangement links TRBV29-1 to TRBJ1-2; weak D call: TRBD1 (6 bases). This sequence was found in a human donor in good health. CDR3 nucleotides: TGCAGCGTGGACGGGACACCCCGTGACGGCTACACCTTC. Protein sequence: CSVDGTPRDGYTF.